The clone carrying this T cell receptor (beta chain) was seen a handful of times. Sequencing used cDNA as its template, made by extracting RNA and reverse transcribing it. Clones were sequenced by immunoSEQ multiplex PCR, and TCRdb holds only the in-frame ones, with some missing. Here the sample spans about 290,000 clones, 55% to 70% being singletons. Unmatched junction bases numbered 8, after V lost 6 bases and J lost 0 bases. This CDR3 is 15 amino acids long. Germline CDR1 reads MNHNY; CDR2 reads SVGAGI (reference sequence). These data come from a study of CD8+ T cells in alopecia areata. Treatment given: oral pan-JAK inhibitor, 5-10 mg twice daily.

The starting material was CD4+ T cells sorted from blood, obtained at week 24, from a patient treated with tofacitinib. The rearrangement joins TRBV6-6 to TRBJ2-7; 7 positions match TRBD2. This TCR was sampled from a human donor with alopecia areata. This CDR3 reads CASREMRESSYEQYF. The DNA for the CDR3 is TGTGCCAGCAGGGAAATGCGGGAGAGCTCCTACGAGCAGTACTTC.